The next 26 T cell receptor beta chains were all read from a single sample in a study of T cell responses to AZD1222 COVID-19 vaccine. Profiled with immunoSEQ multiplex PCR; TCRdb holds only in-frame clones, not every one. The sample yields 100,000 to 150,000 clones, 90% seen once. The source material was peripheral blood, sampled on day 0 of AZD1222 vaccination. The receptors were sampled from an adult in good health.

The rearrangement links TRBV5-1 to TRBJ2-2; TRBD1 matches at 7 bases. The ends lost 0 bases at V and 7 bases at J; junction bases unmatched: 6. The CDR3 contains 15 residues. Looked up from germline, CDR1 is SGHRS and CDR2 is YFSETQ. This chain's CDR3 is CASSLGGQSGGELFF. The CDR3 DNA follows: TGCGCCAGCAGCTTGGGGGGACAGAGCGGCGGGGAGCTGTTTTTT.

The J gene is TRBJ1-1, the V gene TRBV28, with D unresolved. Per germline, CDR1 MDHEN and CDR2 SYDVKM. This CDR3 spans 13 amino acids. The V gene lost 8 bases and the J gene lost 4 bases, with 14 bases spanning the gap. The CDR3 is CASGLRAGTEAFF. Written as DNA, the CDR3 is TGTGCCAGCGGCTTGAGGGCGGGCACTGAAGCTTTCTTT.

The rearrangement joins TRBV29-1 to TRBJ1-1; D is unclear. The CDR3 loop spans 12 amino acids. Germline V CDR1 and CDR2: SQVTM, ANQGSEA. V was cut by 4 bases and J by 1 base, with 7 bases left in between. CDR3 DNA: TGCAGCGTTGGGACTTCGAACACTGAAGCTTTCTTT. Its protein product is CSVGTSNTEAFF.

The rearrangement uses TRBV30 and TRBJ1-2; D remains ambiguous. Germline values: CDR1 GTSNPN, CDR2 SVGIG (reference sequence). The CDR3 loop spans 14 amino acids. Trimming shortened V by 4 bases and J by 6 bases, and 18 bases separated the two germline ends. The CDR3 protein is CAWIGGKTLDGYTF. DNA for the CDR3: TGTGCCTGGATCGGCGGGAAAACCCTTGATGGCTACACCTTC.

V gene TRBV19 combines with J gene TRBJ2-2; no clear D gene. Germline V gene sequence: CDR1 LNHDA, CDR2 SQIVND (reference sequence). The CDR3 runs 13 residues. V lost 3 bases and J lost 5, with 7 bases in between. The CDR3 region has the DNA TGTGCCAGTAGTATGATGGGAACCGGGGAGCTGTTTTTT. This encodes CASSMMGTGELFF. Combining the CDR3 with reference TRBV19 and TRBJ2-2 gives the whole variable domain DGGITQSPKYLFRKEGQNVTLSCEQNLNHDAMYWYRQDPGQGLRLIYYSQIVNDFQKGDIAEGYSVSREKKESFPLTVTSAQKNPTAFYLCASSMMGTGELFFGEGSRLTVL.

V and J are TRBV15 and TRBJ2-1; 11 bases agree with TRBD2. CDR1 and CDR2 (germline): LNHNV, YYDKDF (reference sequence). The CDR3 runs 19 residues. V dropped 0 bases and J dropped 4; count of bases not matched to a gene: 11. The CDR3 protein is CATSREIAGGPNSYNEQFF. The CDR3 coding sequence is TGTGCCACCAGCAGAGAGATAGCGGGAGGGCCCAATTCGTACAATGAGCAGTTCTTC.

The genes are TRBV28 and TRBJ2-1; D is unresolved. The CDR3 is 14 residues long. Germline loops: CDR1 MDHEN, CDR2 SYDVKM. With 3 bases removed from V and 3 bases from J, the gap between germline ends came to 9 bases. This CDR3 reads CASSFGYLYNEQFF. DNA for the CDR3: TGTGCCAGCAGTTTCGGATACCTCTACAATGAGCAGTTCTTC.

The chain has TRBV27 and TRBJ1-5; D possibly corresponds to TRBD1 (6 bases). V shed 4 bases and J shed 0 bases, with 13 bases lying between them. The length of the CDR3 is 16 residues. CDR1 MNHEY and CDR2 SMNVEV come from the germline V gene (reference sequence). CDR3 coding DNA: TGTGCCAGCAGTTCGCCGACAGGTTATAGCAATCAGCCCCAGCATTTT. It translates to CASSSPTGYSNQPQHF.

The rearrangement links TRBV28 to TRBJ1-6, with a possible D match to TRBD1 (6 bases). The germline CDR1 and CDR2 sequences are MDHEN and SYDVKM. Between the trimmed V and J ends, which lost 4 bases and 10 bases, there was a span of 17 bases. The CDR3 contains 15 residues. CDR3 DNA: TGTGCCAGCAGTTCCCTCCAGGGGCAAAGCTCACCCCTCCACTTT. Its translation: CASSSLQGQSSPLHF.

The chain uses TRBV6-5 and TRBJ2-7, with D tentatively TRBD1 (5 bases). The germline CDR1 and CDR2 sequences are MNHEY and SVGAGI. CDR3 length equals 14 residues. The V end lost 1 base, the J end lost 7 bases, and 14 bases lay between the germline ends. The CDR3 is CASSYLDTVGEQYF. For the CDR3, the DNA is TGTGCCAGCAGTTACTTGGACACCGTGGGAGAGCAGTACTTC.

The chain links TRBV7-3 to TRBJ2-3; D gene ambiguous. CDR1 and CDR2 (germline): SGHTA, FQGTGA. The CDR3 is 13 amino acids. V lost 3 bases to trimming and J lost 4 bases, with 8 bases between them. This chain's CDR3 is CASSFSGSDTQYF. DNA of the CDR3: TGTGCCAGCAGCTTTTCGGGCTCAGATACGCAGTATTTT.

In this sample, this clone turned up once. The genes are TRBV6-5 and TRBJ1-1; 8 nucleotides line up with TRBD1. The CDR3 is 15 residues long. Per germline, CDR1 MNHEY and CDR2 SVGAGI. The ends lost 4 bases at V and 5 bases at J; junction bases unmatched: 9. The CDR3 sequence is CASSSMGTGRTEAFF. For the CDR3, the DNA is TGTGCCAGCAGTTCTATGGGGACAGGACGAACTGAAGCTTTCTTT.

The V call is TRBV11-2, the J call TRBJ1-1; a weak D match, TRBD1 (5 bases). V was trimmed by 2 bases and J by 4 bases, leaving 20 bases between them. CDR3 length: 17 residues. Germline assignment: CDR1 SGHAT and CDR2 FQNNGV. CDR3 sequence (DNA): TGTGCCAGCAGCTTAATCGTTGGGGCAGACCAGTCCACTGAAGCTTTCTTT. Translating gives CASSLIVGADQSTEAFF.

This sequence joins TRBV11-2 and TRBJ1-2; D may be TRBD1 (6 bases). The CDR3 is 15 residues long. The ends were cut back, 5 bases at V and 2 bases at J, with 15 bases in the middle. Germline CDR1 reads SGHAT; CDR2 reads FQNNGV. CDR3 loop: CASSLNLGGNYGYTF. The CDR3 nucleotides are TGTGCCAGCAGCCTGAATCTGGGGGGCAACTATGGCTACACCTTC.

The chain recombines TRBV6-1 with TRBJ1-3; 7 bases are shared with TRBD1. V dropped 2 bases and J dropped 3; count of bases not matched to a gene: 4. This CDR3 has 15 amino acids. Germline V gene lookup returns CDR1 MNHNS and CDR2 SASEGT. CDR3 sequence reads: CASSEPRGDGNTIYF. The CDR3 nucleotides read TGTGCCAGCAGTGAACCCAGGGGGGATGGAAACACCATATATTTT.

This clone was observed a single time. The chain uses TRBV3-1 (or the pseudogene TRBV3-2) and TRBJ2-1; possible D gene TRBD2, 6 bases. The V gene lost 7 bases and the J gene lost 0 bases, with 10 bases spanning the gap. Per germline, CDR1 LGHDT and CDR2 YNNKEL (reference sequence). CDR3 length: 14 residues. The CDR3 sequence is CASTTSNSYNEQFF. Written as DNA, the CDR3 is TGTGCCAGCACCACTAGCAACTCCTACAATGAGCAGTTCTTC.

The chain links TRBV28 to TRBJ1-6; no definite D call. CDR3 size: 16 residues. Germline loops: CDR1 MDHEN, CDR2 SYDVKM. Trimming pared 6 bases from V and 9 bases from J, leaving 21 bases between. The CDR3: CASSDLTKWRSSPLHF. The CDR3 region has the DNA TGTGCCAGCAGCGACCTTACCAAATGGAGGAGTTCACCCCTCCACTTT.

The chain employs TRBV6-1 and TRBJ1-1; no firm D call. V gave up 3 bases and J gave up 5 bases, with 10 bases separating them. Per the germline V gene, CDR1 is MNHNS and CDR2 is SASEGT. This CDR3 comprises 13 residues. CDR3 bases: TGTGCCAGCAGTGACGCCTGGGGAACTGAAGCTTTCTTT. It is translated as CASSDAWGTEAFF.

This clone came up once. J is TRBJ2-7 and V is TRBV9; tentative D call: TRBD2 (6 bases). Germline CDR1 SGDLS, CDR2 YYNGEE. The CDR3 has 17 residues. V was clipped by 0 bases and J by 5 bases, with 21 bases between them. The CDR3 loop is CASSVEVGLGGDHEQYF. The CDR3 DNA reads as TGTGCCAGCAGCGTAGAAGTAGGGCTCGGAGGGGACCACGAGCAGTACTTC.

This clone was counted only a few times. The chain recombines TRBV5-5 with TRBJ2-2; 11 nucleotides agree with TRBD2. CDR3 size: 15 residues. From germline, CDR1 is SGHKS and CDR2 YYEKEE (reference sequence). Trimming took 4 bases from V and 5 from J; bases not matched to a gene: 4. The CDR3 region is CASSRGTSGTGELFF. CDR3 DNA sequence: TGTGCCAGCAGCCGCGGGACTAGCGGTACCGGGGAGCTGTTTTTT.

The CDR3 coding sequence is TGTGCCAGCAGCTGCCCTGACTCGTTCTTC. Amino acid sequence: CASSCPDSFF. The V and J genes are TRBV11-1 and TRBJ2-1, with D hard to call. The germline V and J ends were trimmed by 4 bases and 15 bases, with 10 bases remaining between them. Per the germline V gene, CDR1 is SGHAT and CDR2 is FQDESV (reference sequence). CDR3 length: 10 amino acids.

The chain has TRBV2 and TRBJ1-4; the match to TRBD1 covers 9 bases. The V gene's germline CDR1 is SNHLY and CDR2 FYNNEI. The V segment lost 6 bases and the J segment 7 bases; nucleotides outside the gene matches: 9. The CDR3 has 15 residues. CDR3 residues: CASRDGQGWGEKLFF. The CDR3 coding sequence is TGTGCCAGCAGGGACGGACAGGGGTGGGGTGAAAAACTGTTTTTT.

The chain has TRBV2 and TRBJ2-2; the match to TRBD2 covers 8 bases. Germline trimming cut 8 bases from V and 4 bases from J; bases unmatched to any gene: 6. The CDR3 is 14 residues long. The germline V gene encodes CDR1 SNHLY and CDR2 FYNNEI. The CDR3 sequence: CASSPRGGTGELFF. DNA of the CDR3: TGTGCCAGCTCCCCACGGGGGGGCACCGGGGAGCTGTTTTTT.

This chain joins TRBV11-2 and TRBJ2-2; no definite D call. This CDR3 is 14 amino acids long. The germline V gene has CDR1 SGHAT and CDR2 FQNNGV. V was pared by 2 bases and J by 8 bases, with 12 bases between. The CDR3 loop reads CASSLLQAGGELFF. The DNA for the CDR3 is TGTGCCAGCAGCTTACTCCAGGCTGGGGGGGAGCTGTTTTTT.

The rearrangement joins TRBV29-1 to TRBJ2-5; 11 bases map to TRBD1. This CDR3 is built from 14 residues. Germline trimming cut 6 bases from V and 0 bases from J; bases unmatched to any gene: 3. The germline V gene has CDR1 SQVTM and CDR2 ANQGSEA. CDR3 DNA sequence: TGCAGCGTGCGGACAGGGGGCTACCAAGAGACCCAGTACTTC. As protein: CSVRTGGYQETQYF.

The CDR3: CASSLARHQPQHF. The CDR3 DNA reads as TGTGCCAGCAGTTTAGCGAGACATCAGCCCCAGCATTTT. This chain joins TRBV6-2 or TRBV6-3 and TRBJ1-5; D remains unclear. V lost 4 bases and J 5 bases, leaving 9 bases between the germline ends. The CDR3 extends over 13 amino acids. Germline V gene data show CDR1 as MNHEY and CDR2 as SVGEGT.